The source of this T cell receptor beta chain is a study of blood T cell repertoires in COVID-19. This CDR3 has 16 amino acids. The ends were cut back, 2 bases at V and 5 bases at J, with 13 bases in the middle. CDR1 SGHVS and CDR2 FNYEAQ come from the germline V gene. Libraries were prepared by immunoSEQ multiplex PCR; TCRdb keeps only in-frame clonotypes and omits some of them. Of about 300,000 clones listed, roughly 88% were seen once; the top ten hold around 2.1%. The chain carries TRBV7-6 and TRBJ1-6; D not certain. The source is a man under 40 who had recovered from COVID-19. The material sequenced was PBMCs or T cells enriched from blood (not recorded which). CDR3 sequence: CASSLSTGDDNSPLHF. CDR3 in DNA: TGTGCCAGCAGCTTATCCACCGGGGATGATAATTCACCCCTCCACTTT.